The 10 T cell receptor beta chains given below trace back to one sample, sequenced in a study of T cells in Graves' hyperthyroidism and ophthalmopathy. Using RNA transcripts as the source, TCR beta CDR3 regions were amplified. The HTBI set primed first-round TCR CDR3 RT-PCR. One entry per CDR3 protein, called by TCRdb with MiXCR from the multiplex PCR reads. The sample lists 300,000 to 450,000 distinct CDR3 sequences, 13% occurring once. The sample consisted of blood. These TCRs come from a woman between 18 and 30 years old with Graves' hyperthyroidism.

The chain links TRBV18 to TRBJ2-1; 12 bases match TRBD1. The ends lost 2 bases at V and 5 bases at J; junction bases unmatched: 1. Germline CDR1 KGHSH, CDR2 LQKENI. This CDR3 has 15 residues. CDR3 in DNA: TGTGCCAGCTCACCATGGGACAGGGGGCACAATGAGCAGTTCTTC. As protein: CASSPWDRGHNEQFF.

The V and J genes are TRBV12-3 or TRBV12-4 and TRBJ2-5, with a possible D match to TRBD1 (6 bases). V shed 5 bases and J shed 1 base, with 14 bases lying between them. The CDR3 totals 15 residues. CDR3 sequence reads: CASSTGDRFQETQYF. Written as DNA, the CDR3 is TGTGCCAGCAGTACGGGCGACAGGTTCCAAGAGACCCAGTACTTC.

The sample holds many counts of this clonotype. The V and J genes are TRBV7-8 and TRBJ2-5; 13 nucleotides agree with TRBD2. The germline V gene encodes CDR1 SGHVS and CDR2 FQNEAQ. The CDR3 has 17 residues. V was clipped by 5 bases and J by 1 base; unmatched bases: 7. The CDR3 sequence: CASSPNRLAGGQETQYF. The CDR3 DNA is TGTGCCAGCAGCCCCAATCGACTAGCGGGGGGCCAAGAGACCCAGTACTTC.

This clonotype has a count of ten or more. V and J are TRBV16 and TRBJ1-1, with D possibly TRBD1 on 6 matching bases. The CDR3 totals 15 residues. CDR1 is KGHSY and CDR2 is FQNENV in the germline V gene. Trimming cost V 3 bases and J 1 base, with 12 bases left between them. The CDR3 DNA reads TGTGCCAGCAGCCATCCGGGACAACCGAACACTGAAGCTTTCTTT. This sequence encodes CASSHPGQPNTEAFF.

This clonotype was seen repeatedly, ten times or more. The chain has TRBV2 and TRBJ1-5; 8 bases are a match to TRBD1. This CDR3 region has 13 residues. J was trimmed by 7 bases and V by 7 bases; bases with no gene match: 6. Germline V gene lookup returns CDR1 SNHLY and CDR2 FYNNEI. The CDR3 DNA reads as TGTGCCAGCAATGACAGGGGTGGGCAGCCCCAGCATTTT. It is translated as CASNDRGGQPQHF.

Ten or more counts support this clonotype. The CDR3 region is CAWSGEGAFTKTQYF. DNA of the CDR3: TGTGCCTGGAGCGGAGAGGGAGCATTCACGAAGACCCAGTACTTC. The chain carries TRBV30 and TRBJ2-5, with D possibly being TRBD2 (5 bases). The V end was cut by 3 bases, the J end by 6 bases, with 20 bases between. CDR1 and CDR2 from the germline V gene are GTSNPN and SVGIG (reference sequence). The CDR3 extends over 15 amino acids.

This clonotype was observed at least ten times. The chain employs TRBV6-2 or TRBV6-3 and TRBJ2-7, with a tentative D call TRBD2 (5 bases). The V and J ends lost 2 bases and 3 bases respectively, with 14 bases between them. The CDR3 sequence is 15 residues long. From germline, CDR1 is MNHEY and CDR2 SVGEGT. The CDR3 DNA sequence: TGTGCCAGCAGTTACCGGCGGACCGGGGACTACGAGCAGTACTTC. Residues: CASSYRRTGDYEQYF.

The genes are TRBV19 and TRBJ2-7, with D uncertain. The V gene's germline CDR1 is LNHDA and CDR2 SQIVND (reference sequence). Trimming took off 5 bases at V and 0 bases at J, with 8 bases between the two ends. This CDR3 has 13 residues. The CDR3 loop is CASSDSNSYEQYF. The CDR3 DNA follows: TGTGCCAGTAGTGATTCAAACTCCTACGAGCAGTACTTC.

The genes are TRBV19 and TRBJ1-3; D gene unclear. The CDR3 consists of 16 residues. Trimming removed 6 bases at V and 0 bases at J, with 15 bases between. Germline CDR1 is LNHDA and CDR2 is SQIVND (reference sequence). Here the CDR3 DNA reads TGTGCCAGTAGGGACGGGTATCAGAGCTCTGGAAACACCATATATTTT. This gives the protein CASRDGYQSSGNTIYF. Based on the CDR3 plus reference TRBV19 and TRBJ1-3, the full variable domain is DGGITQSPKYLFRKEGQNVTLSCEQNLNHDAMYWYRQDPGQGLRLIYYSQIVNDFQKGDIAEGYSVSREKKESFPLTVTSAQKNPTAFYLCASRDGYQSSGNTIYFGEGSWLTVV.

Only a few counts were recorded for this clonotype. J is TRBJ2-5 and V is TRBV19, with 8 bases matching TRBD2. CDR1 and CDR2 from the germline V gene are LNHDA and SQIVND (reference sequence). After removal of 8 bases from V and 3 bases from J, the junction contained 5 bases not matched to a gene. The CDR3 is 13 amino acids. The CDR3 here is CASRGGTKETQYF. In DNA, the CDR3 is TGTGCCAGTCGCGGGGGGACCAAAGAGACCCAGTACTTC.